These T cell receptor beta chains were read from a single sample in a study of T cells in Graves' hyperthyroidism and ophthalmopathy. TCRdb analysed the multiplex PCR reads with MiXCR anew, one entry per CDR3 protein. The sample comprises roughly 420,000 distinct CDR3 sequences, approximately 14% of which are singletons, and 5% to 6.5% rests with the top ten. The material sequenced was blood. These receptors all stem from a woman in her late teens or twenties with Graves' hyperthyroidism. Both conserved end residues are part of each CDR3. Fields, in order: V gene, D gene, clone size, J gene, CDR3 protein, CDR3 DNA. The D gene is left open where the match is weak. Where a row states a size, it is once, few, many or the class of an expanded clone; other rows omit it.

>TRBV5-1|TRBD1|many|TRBJ2-1
CASSLFQGAYNEQFF
TGCGCCAGCAGCTTGTTCCAGGGGGCCTACAATGAGCAGTTCTTC
>TRBV6-1|TRBD2|many|TRBJ2-4
CASSKREPAKNIQYF
TGTGCCAGCAGTAAGCGGGAACCAGCCAAAAACATTCAGTACTTC
>TRBV4-1|TRBD1|many|TRBJ1-3
CASSQARTGAENTIYF
TGCGCCAGCAGCCAAGCACGGACAGGGGCCGAAAACACCATATATTTT
>TRBV6-1|TRBD2|.|TRBJ2-4
CASSRLAGENIQYF
TGTGCCAGCAGCCGTCTAGCGGGAGAAAACATTCAGTACTTC
>TRBV6-2/TRBV6-3|.|many|TRBJ2-4
CASSQNQNIQYF
TGTGCCAGCAGTCAAAACCAAAACATTCAGTACTTC
>TRBV20-1|TRBD2|many|TRBJ2-7
CSASTSGRILYEQYF
TGCAGTGCTAGTACTAGCGGGAGAATTTTGTACGAGCAGTACTTC
>TRBV4-1|TRBD2|.|TRBJ2-5
CASSPGLAGPETQYF
TGCGCCAGCAGCCCGGGACTAGCGGGGCCAGAGACCCAGTACTTC
>TRBV3-1|TRBD2|many|TRBJ2-7
CASSQDGLAAYEQYF
TGTGCCAGCAGCCAAGACGGACTAGCAGCCTACGAGCAGTACTTC
>TRBV20-1|.|many|TRBJ2-2
CSAPGEGAGGELFF
TGCAGTGCTCCCGGGGAAGGGGCCGGCGGGGAGCTGTTTTTT
>TRBV27|TRBD2|.|TRBJ2-3
CASSALAGGSTDTQYF
TGTGCCAGCAGTGCCCTAGCGGGAGGTAGCACAGATACGCAGTATTTT
>TRBV9|.|many|TRBJ1-1
CASSVGGGDTEAFF
TGTGCCAGCAGCGTAGGCGGTGGAGACACTGAAGCTTTCTTT
>TRBV19|TRBD2|.|TRBJ2-5
CASSISGLAEETQYF
TGTGCCAGTAGTATATCGGGACTAGCCGAAGAGACCCAGTACTTC
>TRBV28|.|few|TRBJ1-1
CASRTPANRKNTEAFF
TGTGCCAGCAGGACCCCAGCCAACAGAAAGAACACTGAAGCTTTCTTT
>TRBV6-2/TRBV6-3|.|many|TRBJ2-1
CASTQVADQTHNEQFF
TGTGCCAGCACTCAAGTGGCGGACCAAACTCACAATGAGCAGTTCTTC
>TRBV6-1|TRBD2|many|TRBJ2-3
CASSYSAGGSDTQYF
TGTGCCAGCAGTTACAGCGCGGGAGGTTCCGATACGCAGTATTTT
>TRBV27|.|many|TRBJ1-1
CASSTLPSARSEAFF
TGTGCCAGCTCTACCTTGCCGTCGGCGAGATCTGAAGCTTTCTTT
>TRBV9|TRBD1|few|TRBJ1-2
CASSGWTGDNYGYTF
TGTGCCAGCAGCGGCTGGACAGGGGATAACTATGGCTACACCTTC
>TRBV2|TRBD2|.|TRBJ2-3
CASRGLAGLTDTQYF
TGTGCCAGCAGGGGACTAGCGGGGCTCACAGATACGCAGTATTTT
>TRBV5-1|.|many|TRBJ1-2
CASSLESRSIYGYTF
TGCGCCAGCAGCTTGGAGAGCAGGTCAATCTATGGCTACACCTTC
>TRBV9|.|many|TRBJ2-7
CASSPLGFGEQYF
TGTGCCAGCAGCCCCCTCGGGTTCGGCGAGCAGTACTTC
>TRBV28|.|many|TRBJ2-2
CASTRTGELFF
TGTGCCAGCACCCGCACCGGGGAGCTGTTTTTT
>TRBV27|.|many|TRBJ2-5
CASSRTPGPQETQYF
TGTGCCAGCAGTCGCACCCCGGGCCCGCAAGAGACCCAGTACTTC
>TRBV5-1|TRBD2|many|TRBJ2-7
CASSFAGAYEQYF
TGCGCCAGCAGCTTTGCGGGAGCCTACGAGCAGTACTTC
>TRBV5-4|TRBD1|.|TRBJ2-5
CASKKDRSIGETQYF
TGTGCCAGCAAAAAGGACAGGTCTATTGGGGAGACCCAGTACTTC
>TRBV5-6|TRBD1|few|TRBJ1-5
CASSLGQGGIRQPRHF
TGTGCCAGCAGCTTAGGACAGGGGGGGATTCGTCAGCCCCGGCATTTT
>TRBV30|.|many|TRBJ1-4
CAWSPPFFIDGEKLFF
TGTGCCTGGAGTCCCCCATTCTTCATAGACGGCGAAAAACTGTTTTTT
>TRBV15|.|few|TRBJ1-2
CATSRVAEKNYGYTF
TGTGCCACCAGCAGAGTGGCCGAAAAGAACTATGGCTACACCTTC
>TRBV19|.|.|TRBJ1-1
CASSMGAEAFF
TGTGCCAGTAGTATGGGTGCAGAAGCTTTCTTT
>TRBV20-1|TRBD1|.|TRBJ2-7
CSASYRGTYEQYF
TGCAGTGCTAGCTACAGGGGAACCTACGAGCAGTACTTC
>TRBV20-1|.|many|TRBJ2-3
CSASNVVGDTQYF
TGCAGTGCCTCGAACGTGGTAGGGGATACGCAGTATTTT
>TRBV20-1|.|many|TRBJ1-5
CSARDLSQPQHF
TGCAGTGCTAGAGATCTATCTCAGCCCCAGCATTTT
>TRBV7-2|TRBD1|few|TRBJ1-4
CASSHTGGDEKLFF
TGTGCCAGCAGTCATACAGGGGGGGATGAAAAACTGTTTTTT
>TRBV20-1|TRBD2|.|TRBJ2-1
CSATTSGRDFPHNNEQFF
TGCAGTGCTACGACTAGCGGGAGGGATTTCCCTCACAACAATGAGCAGTTCTTC
>TRBV30|.|many|TRBJ1-1
CAWTRLQNTEAFF
TGTGCCTGGACGAGACTCCAGAACACTGAAGCTTTCTTT
>TRBV9|.|many|TRBJ2-1
CASSVGSSYNEQFF
TGTGCCAGCAGTGTTGGGTCCTCCTACAATGAGCAGTTCTTC
>TRBV4-3|.|.|TRBJ1-6
CASSQKAGSPLHF
TGCGCCAGCAGCCAAAAAGCCGGTTCACCCCTCCACTTT
>TRBV15|.|many|TRBJ2-3
CATSRDQRFGGGPTDTQYF
TGTGCCACCAGCAGAGATCAGCGGTTCGGCGGAGGGCCCACAGATACGCAGTATTTT
>TRBV12-5|TRBD2|.|TRBJ2-5
CASGLTQTSGSGETQYF
TGTGCTAGTGGTTTGACCCAGACTAGCGGGAGTGGGGAGACCCAGTACTTC
>TRBV24-1|.|.|TRBJ1-5
CATSDRGTQPQHF
TGTGCCACCAGTGATAGGGGGACTCAGCCCCAGCATTTT
>TRBV7-2|.|many|TRBJ2-5
CASRRDSQETQYF
TGTGCCAGTAGGCGGGACAGCCAAGAGACCCAGTACTTC
>TRBV5-8|TRBD2|many|TRBJ2-1
CASSWGLAGIGDEQFF
TGTGCCAGCAGCTGGGGACTAGCGGGAATCGGCGATGAGCAGTTCTTC
>TRBV7-9|.|many|TRBJ1-6
CASSLTGSSYNSPLHF
TGTGCCAGCAGCTTAACTGGGAGCTCCTATAATTCACCCCTCCACTTT
>TRBV5-6|.|.|TRBJ2-7
CASSFRGQTSTQKLGDYEQYF
TGTGCCAGCAGCTTTCGCGGACAGACTTCGACCCAAAAACTAGGGGACTACGAGCAGTACTTC
>TRBV20-1|.|many|TRBJ1-2
CSARQAENYGYTF
TGCAGTGCTAGACAGGCCGAGAACTATGGCTACACCTTC
>TRBV9|TRBD2|.|TRBJ2-5
CASSVRLAGVGETQYF
TGTGCCAGCAGCGTCCGACTAGCGGGAGTGGGGGAGACCCAGTACTTC
>TRBV20-1|.|many|TRBJ2-1
CSAGGAGRRSEQFF
TGCAGTGCGGGCGGGGCCGGGAGAAGAAGTGAGCAGTTCTTC
>TRBV28|.|many|TRBJ2-5
CASSFLMWGQETQYF
TGTGCCAGCAGTTTTCTCATGTGGGGGCAAGAGACCCAGTACTTC